This TCR beta chain was profiled in a study of shared clonotypes between healthy human individuals. Study-wide context: Three plates were used per donor for CD4 naive, three for CD4 memory, two for CD8 naive and one for CD8 memory.

Selected positively for CCR7 and CD45RO-negative, naive CD8 cells excluded terminally differentiated effector memory CD45RA+ cells. Sequencing was performed with immunoSEQ multiplex PCR; in TCRdb, only in-frame clones are kept and a portion is missing. The table lists roughly 570,000 clones, roughly 98% of them singletons. The CDR3 extends over 16 amino acids. CDR1 and CDR2 (germline): SGHKS, YYEKEE (reference sequence). The V end was cut by 4 bases, the J end by 2 bases, with 18 bases between. On this clone: Its antigen is unidentified.

Regarding the study as a whole: The rarefaction results pointed to incomplete sorted-subset sequencing despite large depth. Larger richness was generally estimated for naive than memory subsets.

The rearrangement links TRBV5-5 to TRBJ2-5; no definite D call. Sequencing was performed on naive CD8+ T cells sorted from blood. The clonotype was recovered from a man aged 25 to 40 in good health. In DNA, the CDR3 is TGTGCCAGCAGCCCCCTAATCTTTGGCGAGCAAGAGACCCAGTACTTC. Translation: CASSPLIFGEQETQYF. Using reference TRBV5-5 and TRBJ2-5 for the parts outside the CDR3, the full variable domain is DAGVTQSPTHLIKTRGQQVTLRCSPISGHKSVSWYQQVLGQGPQFIFQYYEKEERGRGNFPDRFSARQFPNYSSELNVNALLLGDSALYLCASSPLIFGEQETQYFGPGTRLLVL.